This entry is about one T cell receptor (beta chain). Its specificity is not known. Pools of viral peptides were used by the ViraFEST assay to expand antigen-specific CD4+ T cells ahead of sequencing. CD4+ T cells were isolated after roughly nine days of culture. Vaccination of participants consisted of two doses of either the BNT162b2 or mRNA-1273 vaccine. The data were obtained in a study of vaccination effects on CD4 cells after COVID-19. The assay was immunoSEQ multiplex PCR, and TCRdb's table has in-frame clones only and misses some. The sample contains about 66,000 clones, roughly 80% of which appear only once. The CDR3 has 13 amino acids. Trimming left V 2 bases short and J 0 bases short, with 7 bases between. In germline, CDR1 is GTSNPN, CDR2 SVGIG (reference sequence).

The receptor comes from a human donor who received a COVID-19 vaccine. Sequenced here: CD4+ T cells from PBMCs cultured with HCoV-OC43 spike peptides, sampled after COVID-19 vaccination. Subset meaning: HCoV-OC43 spike overlapping peptide pool stimulation. The rearrangement joins TRBV30 to TRBJ2-5; D gene ambiguous. The DNA of the CDR3 is TGTGCCTGGAGTAACGACTACCAAGAGACCCAGTACTTC. This gives the protein CAWSNDYQETQYF.